A selection of T cell receptor beta chains follows, all from one sample in a study of cytomegalovirus exposure and HLA in healthy donors. Here immunoSEQ multiplex PCR was the method, and the copy in TCRdb shows in-frame clones only, minus some. The profile shows some 130,000 clones, around 73% of them singletons. Sample: PBMCs. The receptor source for this set is a female donor in good health and CMV-seronegative. CDR3s include the opening cysteine and the closing phenylalanine or tryptophan. A D gene is named only where the DNA matches it firmly. Size is stated for part of the rows, as once, few or many counts, or as a class when the clone is expanded.

D gene: .
clone size: .
J gene: TRBJ1-2
V gene: TRBV5-4
CDR3 DNA: TGTGCCAGCAGCCGGGGCGCGGGGGAAGGCTATGGCTACACCTTC
CDR3 protein: CASSRGAGEGYGYTF

D gene: .
clone size: .
J gene: TRBJ1-1
V gene: TRBV27
CDR3 DNA: TGTGCCAGCAGTTGGGGTGCCTACAGGGCGAGCACTGAAGCTTTCTTT
CDR3 protein: CASSWGAYRASTEAFF

D gene: TRBD1
clone size: .
J gene: TRBJ1-1
V gene: TRBV19
CDR3 DNA: TGTGCCAGTAGACAGGGGATGAACACTGAAGCTTTCTTT
CDR3 protein: CASRQGMNTEAFF

D gene: .
clone size: once
J gene: TRBJ2-1
V gene: TRBV27
CDR3 DNA: TGTGCCAGCAGTTTACCCCCCGCGCCTTACAATGAGCAGTTCTTC
CDR3 protein: CASSLPPAPYNEQFF

D gene: .
clone size: .
J gene: TRBJ1-1
V gene: TRBV7-2
CDR3 DNA: TGTGCCAGCAGCTTACGGGAGAACACTGAAGCTTTCTTT
CDR3 protein: CASSLRENTEAFF

D gene: .
clone size: .
J gene: TRBJ1-5
V gene: TRBV5-6
CDR3 DNA: TGTGCCAGCAGCGGAAGCAGGGGAAATCAGCCCCAGCATTTT
CDR3 protein: CASSGSRGNQPQHF

D gene: TRBD2
clone size: .
J gene: TRBJ2-7
V gene: TRBV5-1
CDR3 DNA: TGCGCCAGCAGCTTGGCCGGGGGAGGGCCCTACGAGCAGTACTTC
CDR3 protein: CASSLAGGGPYEQYF

D gene: TRBD1
clone size: .
J gene: TRBJ2-7
V gene: TRBV29-1
CDR3 DNA: TGCAGCGCCAGACAGGGGTTTAGCGAGCAGTACTTC
CDR3 protein: CSARQGFSEQYF

D gene: .
clone size: .
J gene: TRBJ1-1
V gene: TRBV7-6
CDR3 DNA: TGTGCCAGCAGCCTAGGAGGGCCGGGGACTGAAGCTTTCTTT
CDR3 protein: CASSLGGPGTEAFF

D gene: TRBD1
clone size: .
J gene: TRBJ1-2
V gene: TRBV28
CDR3 DNA: TGTGCCAGCACCTTGGCGGGGACAGGGCGGCTTGTCTATGGCTACACCTTC
CDR3 protein: CASTLAGTGRLVYGYTF

D gene: .
clone size: .
J gene: TRBJ2-5
V gene: TRBV4-1
CDR3 DNA: TGCGCCAGCAGCCAAGATCCAGGGGCGTCAAAGACCCAGTACTTC
CDR3 protein: CASSQDPGASKTQYF

D gene: TRBD1
clone size: .
J gene: TRBJ1-5
V gene: TRBV4-1
CDR3 DNA: TGCGCCAGCAGCCGCGGGCCGGGACAGGGCCAGCCCCAGCATTTT
CDR3 protein: CASSRGPGQGQPQHF

D gene: TRBD2
clone size: .
J gene: TRBJ2-5
V gene: TRBV5-6
CDR3 DNA: TGTGCCAGCAGCTCCAGCGGGAGAGGAGAGACCCAGTACTTC
CDR3 protein: CASSSSGRGETQYF

D gene: .
clone size: .
J gene: TRBJ1-3
V gene: TRBV5-1
CDR3 DNA: TGCGCCAGCAGCTCACAGGGCTCTGGAAACACCATATATTTT
CDR3 protein: CASSSQGSGNTIYF

D gene: TRBD2
clone size: .
J gene: TRBJ2-3
V gene: TRBV5-1
CDR3 DNA: TGCGCCAGCAGCTTCGGACTAGCGGGGGGCCAGTATTTT
CDR3 protein: CASSFGLAGGQYF

D gene: TRBD1
clone size: .
J gene: TRBJ1-1
V gene: TRBV5-6
CDR3 DNA: TGTGCCAGCAGCCAGGGGACAGCCGGCACGAACACTGAAGCTTTCTTT
CDR3 protein: CASSQGTAGTNTEAFF

D gene: TRBD2
clone size: .
J gene: TRBJ2-1
V gene: TRBV25-1
CDR3 DNA: TGTGCCAGCAGTTACCCCGACACCGGGACTAGTTCTGAGCAGTTCTTC
CDR3 protein: CASSYPDTGTSSEQFF

D gene: TRBD1
clone size: few
J gene: TRBJ2-2
V gene: TRBV4-2
CDR3 DNA: TGTGCCAGCAGCCAAGATTACAGGGGGGTAACCGGGGAGCTGTTTTTT
CDR3 protein: CASSQDYRGVTGELFF

D gene: TRBD2
clone size: few
J gene: TRBJ2-3
V gene: TRBV28
CDR3 DNA: TGTGCCAGCAGTTTATGGCGGGAGGCCACAGATACGCAGTATTTT
CDR3 protein: CASSLWREATDTQYF

D gene: .
clone size: once
J gene: TRBJ2-3
V gene: TRBV4-3
CDR3 DNA: TGCGCCAGCAGCCAAGAGAGGTCAGGGATCGGCACAGATACGCAGTATTTT
CDR3 protein: CASSQERSGIGTDTQYF

D gene: .
clone size: .
J gene: TRBJ1-4
V gene: TRBV5-5
CDR3 DNA: TGTGCCAGCAGCCCCGACAGCTTTTACGAAAAACTGTTTTTT
CDR3 protein: CASSPDSFYEKLFF

D gene: .
clone size: .
J gene: TRBJ1-2
V gene: TRBV5-6
CDR3 DNA: TGTGCCAGCAGACCGGGGTTCTATGGCTACACCTTC
CDR3 protein: CASRPGFYGYTF

D gene: TRBD2
clone size: .
J gene: TRBJ2-7
V gene: TRBV9
CDR3 DNA: TGTGCCAGCAGCGTAAGTTCGGGGGGGCTACCGGAGCAGTACTTC
CDR3 protein: CASSVSSGGLPEQYF

D gene: TRBD1
clone size: .
J gene: TRBJ1-4
V gene: TRBV7-9
CDR3 DNA: TGTGCCAGCAGCCCCCAGGGGGTCGGTGAAAAACTGTTTTTT
CDR3 protein: CASSPQGVGEKLFF

D gene: .
clone size: .
J gene: TRBJ2-7
V gene: TRBV7-8
CDR3 DNA: TGTGCCAGCAGCCCATCCACAGGGTCCTACGAGCAGTACTTC
CDR3 protein: CASSPSTGSYEQYF

D gene: .
clone size: once
J gene: TRBJ1-5
V gene: TRBV2
CDR3 DNA: TGTGCCAGCAGTTCATTCCAGGACAAGAGTAAGCCCCAGCATTTT
CDR3 protein: CASSSFQDKSKPQHF

D gene: TRBD2
clone size: .
J gene: TRBJ2-4
V gene: TRBV7-9
CDR3 DNA: TGTGCCAGCAGCTTAGGGGCGGGGGGGGTAGACATTCAGTACTTC
CDR3 protein: CASSLGAGGVDIQYF

D gene: TRBD1
clone size: .
J gene: TRBJ1-1
V gene: TRBV9
CDR3 DNA: TGTGCCAGCAGCGTAGATGACAGGGGAAACACTGAAGCTTTCTTT
CDR3 protein: CASSVDDRGNTEAFF

D gene: TRBD1
clone size: .
J gene: TRBJ1-4
V gene: TRBV10-3
CDR3 DNA: TGTGCCATCAGTGAGGAGGGGACCGGGACAGGGGTTGAAAAACTGTTTTTT
CDR3 protein: CAISEEGTGTGVEKLFF

D gene: TRBD2
clone size: .
J gene: TRBJ2-7
V gene: TRBV27
CDR3 DNA: TGTGCCAGCAGTTGGGGACTAGCGGGGACCTACGAGCAGTACTTC
CDR3 protein: CASSWGLAGTYEQYF

D gene: .
clone size: .
J gene: TRBJ2-5
V gene: TRBV28
CDR3 DNA: TGTGCCAGCAGTCACAGGGGGAGGGCCCAAGAGACCCAGTACTTC
CDR3 protein: CASSHRGRAQETQYF

D gene: .
clone size: .
J gene: TRBJ1-1
V gene: TRBV28
CDR3 DNA: TGTGCCAGCAGTTCTAAGGGGCTGAACACTGAAGCTTTCTTT
CDR3 protein: CASSSKGLNTEAFF

D gene: TRBD1
clone size: .
J gene: TRBJ1-2
V gene: TRBV7-3
CDR3 DNA: TGTGCCAGCAGCTCTCTTGGGGACAGATACTATGGCTACACCTTC
CDR3 protein: CASSSLGDRYYGYTF